This is a list of T cell receptor beta chains from one sample in a study of blood T cell repertoires in COVID-19. Repertoires were generated with immunoSEQ multiplex PCR, while TCRdb's copy carries only in-frame clones and drops some. The sample carries just over 150,000 clones, 82% recorded once. The sequenced sample was peripheral blood. The receptor source for this set is an elderly woman with acute or convalescent COVID-19. Each CDR3 is given with its conserved first and last residue. Part of the rows lack a size; the others show once, few, many or a class for expanded clones.

abundance,v_gene,CDR3aa
-,TRBV5-6,CASSLGQLNQPQHF
-,TRBV2,CASSEHETQYF
-,TRBV18,CASSRQGATNEKLFF
-,TRBV7-2,CASSSPRGNSYEQYF
-,TRBV5-6,CASTLGGAAPPLF
-,TRBV2,CASRGQGAANEKLFF
-,TRBV7-9,CASQLAGYNEQFF
once,TRBV5-1,CASSSGQGASDTQYF
-,TRBV7-9,CASSGAGTGLRETQYF
-,TRBV6-5,CASSYSRAGEGNTQYF
-,TRBV7-8,CASSLAGLAGGYNEQFF
-,TRBV7-9,CASSLVRGGSNQPQHF
-,TRBV15,CATSSRDRGTYEQYF
-,TRBV7-9,CASSSPPGHRSGNTIYF
-,TRBV5-4,CASTPGGGGRTEAFF
-,TRBV7-6,CASSPRGLAEMDEQFF
-,TRBV11-2,CASSSEFLGGRRF
-,TRBV29-1,CSARPGLAGTDTQYF
-,TRBV6-1,CASSEPAGTGRAFF
-,TRBV12-5,CASGFPPSGRANNEQFF
-,TRBV5-1,CASSAVGTGVKDTQYF
-,TRBV6-5,CASSYSARPGSYTF
-,TRBV5-5,CASSRSQGVSYNEQFF
once,TRBV29-1,CSVLAGANVLTF
-,TRBV7-6,CASSLRSTGVAGELFF
-,TRBV29-1,CSAISSGNTIYF
-,TRBV7-2,CASSLGAGNYGYTF
-,TRBV11-2,CASSLQVHFSGNTIYF
-,TRBV24-1,CATSDLGEGYTF
-,TRBV10-3,CAIRGTSVGQGELFF
-,TRBV18,CASSPRDRGSYEQYF
-,TRBV6-5,CASSYRTMGGELFF
-,TRBV7-2,CASSPLAGGPNEQFF
-,TRBV4-1,CASSRRQYRSPLDHNEQFF
-,TRBV6-4,CASSRTSDPYNEQFF
-,TRBV29-1,CSVVMRNTEAFF
few,TRBV5-1,CASSPINREDTQYF
-,TRBV3-1/TRBV3-2,CASSHGGVEQYF
-,TRBV7-2,CASSLTSGLSYEQYF
-,TRBV7-9,CASSSQVGGRYTDTQYF
-,TRBV9,CASSSGGVSGNTIYF
-,TRBV30,CAWRPTGGHGYTF
-,TRBV5-1,CASSWTGVGYEQYF
-,TRBV6-5,CASGRLAGLREQFF
-,TRBV6-6,CASSFKGSTGNTIYF
-,TRBV9,CASSARASSSGELFF
few,TRBV5-1,CASSKGFGGNTEAFF